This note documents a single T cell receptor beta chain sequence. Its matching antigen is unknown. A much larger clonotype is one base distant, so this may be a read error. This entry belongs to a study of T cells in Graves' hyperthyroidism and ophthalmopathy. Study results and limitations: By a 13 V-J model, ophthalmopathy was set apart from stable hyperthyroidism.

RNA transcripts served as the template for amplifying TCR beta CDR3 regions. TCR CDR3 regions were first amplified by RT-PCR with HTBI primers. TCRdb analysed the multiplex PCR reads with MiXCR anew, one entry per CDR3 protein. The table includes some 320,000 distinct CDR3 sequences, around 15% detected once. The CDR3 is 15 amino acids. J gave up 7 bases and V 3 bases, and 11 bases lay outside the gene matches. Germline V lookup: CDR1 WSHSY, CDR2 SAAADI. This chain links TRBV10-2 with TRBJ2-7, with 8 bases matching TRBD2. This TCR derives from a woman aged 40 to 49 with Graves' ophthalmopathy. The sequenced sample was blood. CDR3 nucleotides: TGCGCCAGCAGTGAAGGTCTAGCGGGTTCTAATGAGCAGTACTTC. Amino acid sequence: CASSEGLAGSNEQYF.